This T cell receptor (beta chain) was identified in a study of regulatory T cells in long-lasting Graves disease. Looking at the study overall: Antithyroid drugs had been given to newly diagnosed Graves' patients for under 3 months.

Building of the TCR beta libraries involved iRepertoire HTBI primers and Arm-PCR of CDR3 regions. TCRdb itself ran the multiplex PCR reads through MiXCR, one entry per CDR3 protein. The sample holds about 520,000 distinct CDR3 sequences, around 12% seen once. Noted time point: newly diagnosed GD, antithyroid drugs for less than 3 months. PBMC-derived RNA was used for the TCR library. With V trimmed by 3 bases and J by 4 bases, 11 bases remained unmatched. Germline V lookup: CDR1 DFQATT, CDR2 SNEGSKA (reference sequence). The CDR3 runs 15 residues. This clonotype was counted at least ten times. The same data also went into a second study, on T cells in Graves' hyperthyroidism and ophthalmopathy. From that paper: Diagnosis relied on clinical symptoms, serum thyroxine and TRAb, thyroid ultrasound and orbital computed tomography. HTBI primers were the set used in a first-round RT-PCR of the TCR CDR3. A median about 7 months before onset, the model predicted ophthalmopathy.

The chain combines TRBV20-1 with TRBJ1-2; TRBD1 agrees at 7 bases. The sequenced sample was peripheral blood mononuclear cells (PBMCs), obtained at new diagnosis, from a patient treated with antithyroid drugs. This receptor was taken from a woman aged 25 to 45 with Graves disease. Here the CDR3 reads CSARALTGITYGYTF. The CDR3, as DNA: TGCAGTGCTAGGGCTTTGACAGGGATTACCTATGGCTACACCTTC.